The rows below give T cell receptor beta chains drawn from one sample of a study of T-cell reconstitution after alpha-beta-depleted transplantation in children. TCRdb recomputed calls from the PCR reads with MiXCR, one row per CDR3 protein. Of more than 5,000 distinct CDR3 sequences in the sample, approximately 16% were seen once. Source: PBMCs, taken before TCRalphabeta/CD19-depleted stem cell transplant. The source of these receptors is a boy younger than 10 with acute lymphoblastic leukemia, due to receive a stem cell transplant. Both conserved end residues are part of each CDR3. A D gene is named only where the DNA matches it firmly. The listing skips clone size in some rows; elsewhere it reads once, few, many or a size class.

j_call d_call clone_size v_call cdr3_aa cdr3_nt
TRBJ2-7 - - TRBV3-1 CASSQDQGDLLPSYEQYF TGTGCCAGCAGCCAAGATCAGGGGGACTTGCTTCCCTCCTACGAGCAGTACTTC
TRBJ2-3 - medium-sized TRBV4-1 CASSPLGELTQYF TGCGCCAGCAGCCCGTTAGGGGAGCTCACGCAGTATTTT
TRBJ2-7 TRBD2 medium-sized TRBV12-3/TRBV12-4 CASSLATTSGGAYEQYF TGTGCCAGCAGTTTGGCTACGACTAGCGGGGGGGCCTACGAGCAGTACTTC
TRBJ2-7 TRBD2 medium-sized TRBV5-1 CASSSSGGVYEQYF TGCGCCAGCAGCTCGTCGGGAGGGGTCTACGAGCAGTACTTC
TRBJ1-4 TRBD1 medium-sized TRBV7-2 CASSPGQGDEKLFF TGTGCCAGCAGCCCCGGACAGGGGGATGAAAAACTGTTTTTT
TRBJ2-5 - medium-sized TRBV6-5 CASSYGDGETQYF TGTGCCAGCAGTTACGGGGATGGGGAGACCCAGTACTTC
TRBJ2-3 TRBD2 medium-sized TRBV29-1 CSGLSGVGTDTQYF TGCAGCGGTCTTAGCGGGGTTGGAACAGATACGCAGTATTTT
TRBJ2-5 - many TRBV7-9 CASSLDLQYQETQYF TGTGCCAGCAGCTTAGACCTGCAGTACCAAGAGACCCAGTACTTC
TRBJ2-5 - medium-sized TRBV5-5 CASSSPLGGREETQYF TGTGCCAGCAGCTCCCCCCTCGGGGGAAGGGAGGAGACCCAGTACTTC
TRBJ2-1 - few TRBV25-1 CASGSFKGINEQFF TGTGCCAGCGGATCCTTCAAGGGGATCAATGAGCAGTTCTTC
TRBJ2-2 - medium-sized TRBV27 CASSLETGELFF TGTGCCAGCAGTTTGGAGACCGGGGAGCTGTTTTTT
TRBJ2-3 - many TRBV9 CASSADGVRTDTQYF TGTGCCAGCAGCGCGGACGGTGTTCGCACAGATACGCAGTATTTT
TRBJ1-1 - medium-sized TRBV20-1 CSARDGLVRAAEAFF TGCAGTGCTAGAGATGGTCTAGTCAGGGCGGCTGAAGCTTTCTTT
TRBJ2-5 TRBD2 medium-sized TRBV6-5 CASSYLSGGLGRETQYF TGTGCCAGCAGTTACCTTAGCGGGGGGCTAGGGAGGGAGACCCAGTACTTC
TRBJ2-1 TRBD2 many TRBV3-1 CASSQGLAGGTYNEQFF TGTGCCAGCAGCCAAGGACTAGCGGGGGGGACGTACAATGAGCAGTTCTTC
TRBJ1-2 TRBD1 medium-sized TRBV6-1 CASSEPGTGDNYGYTF TGTGCCAGCAGTGAACCAGGGACAGGGGATAACTATGGCTACACCTTC
TRBJ1-1 - - TRBV11-1 CASSFRSREGMNTEAFF TGTGCCAGCAGCTTTCGTTCCAGGGAAGGGATGAACACTGAAGCTTTCTTT
TRBJ2-7 - medium-sized TRBV5-1 CASSLRSGESSYEQYF TGCGCCAGCAGCTTGAGGTCAGGGGAGAGCTCCTACGAGCAGTACTTC
TRBJ2-1 TRBD2 medium-sized TRBV5-1 CASSLLAGGSSYNEQFF TGCGCCAGCAGCTTACTAGCGGGGGGGAGCTCCTACAATGAGCAGTTCTTC
TRBJ1-5 - - TRBV20-1 CSARHGHQPQHF TGCAGTGCTAGACACGGCCATCAGCCCCAGCATTTT
TRBJ1-6 - many TRBV3-1 CASSQEPAGGQFSNSPLHF TGTGCCAGCAGCCAAGAGCCCGCGGGGGGCCAATTCTCTAATTCACCCCTCCACTTT
TRBJ1-2 TRBD1 - TRBV3-1 CALSLWNRGRGANYGYTF TGTGCCCTCAGTCTTTGGAACAGGGGGCGGGGTGCTAACTATGGCTACACCTTC
TRBJ2-3 TRBD1 medium-sized TRBV5-6 CASSTTGQGTDTQYF TGTGCCAGCAGCACGACCGGACAGGGGACAGATACGCAGTATTTT
TRBJ2-7 TRBD1 many TRBV27 CASSTPGQGVYEQYF TGTGCCAGCAGCACCCCGGGACAGGGGGTCTACGAGCAGTACTTC
TRBJ2-3 - - TRBV7-9 CASSLGADTQYF TGTGCCAGCAGCTTGGGCGCAGATACGCAGTATTTT
TRBJ2-7 - medium-sized TRBV3-1 CASSQVAGYEQYF TGTGCCAGCAGCCAAGTGGCAGGCTACGAGCAGTACTTC
TRBJ2-2 - many TRBV2 CASMGNTGELFF TGTGCCAGCATGGGTAACACCGGGGAGCTGTTTTTT
TRBJ2-7 - medium-sized TRBV28 CASSLGANTHYEQYF TGTGCCAGCAGCCTGGGGGCGAACACCCACTACGAGCAGTACTTC